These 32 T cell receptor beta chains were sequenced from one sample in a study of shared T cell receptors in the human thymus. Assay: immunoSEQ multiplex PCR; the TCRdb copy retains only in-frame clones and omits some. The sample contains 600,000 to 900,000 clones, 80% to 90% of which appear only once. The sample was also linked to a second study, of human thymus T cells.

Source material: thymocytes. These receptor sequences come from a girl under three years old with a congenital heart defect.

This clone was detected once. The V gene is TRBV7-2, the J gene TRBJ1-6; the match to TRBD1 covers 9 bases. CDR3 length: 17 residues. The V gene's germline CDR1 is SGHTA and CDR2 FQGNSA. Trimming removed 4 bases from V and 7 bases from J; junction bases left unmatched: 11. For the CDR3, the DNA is TGTGCCAGCAGCTCGAAGGTCGGGGACAGGGTGAATTCACCCCTCCACTTT. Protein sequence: CASSSKVGDRVNSPLHF.

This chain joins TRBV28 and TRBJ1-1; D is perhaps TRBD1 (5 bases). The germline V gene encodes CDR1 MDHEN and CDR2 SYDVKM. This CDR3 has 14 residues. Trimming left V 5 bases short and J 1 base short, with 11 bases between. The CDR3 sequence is CASSPKTENTEAFF. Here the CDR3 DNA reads TGTGCCAGCAGTCCAAAGACAGAGAACACTGAAGCTTTCTTT. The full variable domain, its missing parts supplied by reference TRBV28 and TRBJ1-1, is DVKVTQSSRYLVKRTGEKVFLECVQDMDHENMFWYRQDPGLGLRLIYFSYDVKMKEKGDIPEGYSVSREKKERFSLILESASTNQTSMYLCASSPKTENTEAFFGQGTRLTVV.

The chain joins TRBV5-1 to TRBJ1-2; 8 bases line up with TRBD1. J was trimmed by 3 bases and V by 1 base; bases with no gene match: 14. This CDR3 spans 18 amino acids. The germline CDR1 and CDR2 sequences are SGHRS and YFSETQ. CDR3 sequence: CASSLFGRGRVEDYGYTF. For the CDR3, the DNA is TGCGCCAGCAGCTTGTTCGGCAGGGGGCGGGTAGAGGACTATGGCTACACCTTC.

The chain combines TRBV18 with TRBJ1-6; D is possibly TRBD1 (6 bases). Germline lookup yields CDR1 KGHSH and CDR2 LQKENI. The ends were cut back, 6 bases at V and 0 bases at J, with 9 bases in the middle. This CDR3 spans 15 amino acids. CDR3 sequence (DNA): TGTGCCAGCTCGCAGGACAGCTCCTATAATTCACCCCTCCACTTT. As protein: CASSQDSSYNSPLHF.

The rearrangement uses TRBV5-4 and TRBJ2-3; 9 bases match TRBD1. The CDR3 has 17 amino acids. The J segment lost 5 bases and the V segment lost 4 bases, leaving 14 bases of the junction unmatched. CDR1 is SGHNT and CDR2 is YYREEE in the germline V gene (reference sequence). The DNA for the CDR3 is TGTGCCAGCAGCCGCAACTCCCCGGGACAGGGAGGAGATACGCAGTATTTT. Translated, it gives CASSRNSPGQGGDTQYF. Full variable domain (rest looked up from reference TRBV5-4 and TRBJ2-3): ETGVTQSPTHLIKTRGQQVTLRCSSQSGHNTVSWYQQALGQGPQFIFQYYREEENGRGNFPPRFSGLQFPNYSSELNVNALELDDSALYLCASSRNSPGQGGDTQYFGPGTRLTVL.

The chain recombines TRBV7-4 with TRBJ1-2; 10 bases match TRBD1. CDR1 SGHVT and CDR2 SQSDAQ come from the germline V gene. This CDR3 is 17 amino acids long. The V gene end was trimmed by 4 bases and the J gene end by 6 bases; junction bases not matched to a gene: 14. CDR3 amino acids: CASSSSGAPGQGNGYTF. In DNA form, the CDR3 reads TGTGCCAGCAGCTCCAGTGGGGCCCCGGGACAGGGGAATGGCTACACCTTC.

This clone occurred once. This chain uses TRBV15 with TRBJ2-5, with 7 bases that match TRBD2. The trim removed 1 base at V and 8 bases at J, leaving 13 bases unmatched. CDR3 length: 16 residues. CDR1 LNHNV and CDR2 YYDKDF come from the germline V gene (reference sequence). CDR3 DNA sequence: TGTGCCACCAGCAGAGTGGGAGGGGTGGGAAGGTCAACCCAGTACTTC. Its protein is CATSRVGGVGRSTQYF. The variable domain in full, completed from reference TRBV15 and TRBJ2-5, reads DAMVIQNPRYQVTQFGKPVTLSCSQTLNHNVMYWYQQKSSQAPKLLFHYYDKDFNNEADTPDNFQSRRPNTSFCFLDIRSPGLGDTAMYLCATSRVGGVGRSTQYFGPGTRLLVL.

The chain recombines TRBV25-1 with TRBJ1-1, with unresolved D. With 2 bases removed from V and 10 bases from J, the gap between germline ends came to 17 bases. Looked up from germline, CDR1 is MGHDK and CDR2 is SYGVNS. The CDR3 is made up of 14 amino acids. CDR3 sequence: CASSEPDNPRGAFF. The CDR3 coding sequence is TGTGCCAGCAGTGAACCAGACAACCCCCGGGGAGCTTTCTTT.

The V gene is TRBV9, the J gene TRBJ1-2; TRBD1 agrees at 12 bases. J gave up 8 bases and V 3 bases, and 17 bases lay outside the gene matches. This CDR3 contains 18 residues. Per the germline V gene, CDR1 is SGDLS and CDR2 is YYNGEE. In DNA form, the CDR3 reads TGTGCCAGCAGCGCAATACCGGGACAGGGGGCTTTCGGGGAAGGCTACACCTTC. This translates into CASSAIPGQGAFGEGYTF.

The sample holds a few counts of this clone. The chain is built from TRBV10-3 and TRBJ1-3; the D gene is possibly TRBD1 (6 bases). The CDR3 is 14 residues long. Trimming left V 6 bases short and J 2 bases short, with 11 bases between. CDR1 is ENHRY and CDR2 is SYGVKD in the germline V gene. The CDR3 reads CAIRDSTPGNTIYF. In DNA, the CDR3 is TGTGCCATCAGGGACAGTACGCCTGGAAACACCATATATTTT.

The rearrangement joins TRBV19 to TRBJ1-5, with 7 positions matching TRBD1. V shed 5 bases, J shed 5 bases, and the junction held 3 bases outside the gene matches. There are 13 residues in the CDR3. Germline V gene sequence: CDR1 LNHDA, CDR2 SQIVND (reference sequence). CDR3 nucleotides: TGTGCCAGTAGTGGACAGGAAGATCAGCCCCAGCATTTT. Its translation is CASSGQEDQPQHF. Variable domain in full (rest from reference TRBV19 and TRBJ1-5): DGGITQSPKYLFRKEGQNVTLSCEQNLNHDAMYWYRQDPGQGLRLIYYSQIVNDFQKGDIAEGYSVSREKKESFPLTVTSAQKNPTAFYLCASSGQEDQPQHFGDGTRLSIL.

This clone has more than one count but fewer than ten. CDR3 in DNA: TGCGCCAGCAGCCAGGACAGGGTTCACTATGGCTACACCTTC. Its protein product is CASSQDRVHYGYTF. V and J are TRBV4-1 and TRBJ1-2; 8 bases align to TRBD1. This CDR3 has 14 residues. The trim removed 3 bases at V and 3 bases at J, leaving 3 bases unmatched. Germline CDR1 reads MGHRA; CDR2 reads YSYEKL.

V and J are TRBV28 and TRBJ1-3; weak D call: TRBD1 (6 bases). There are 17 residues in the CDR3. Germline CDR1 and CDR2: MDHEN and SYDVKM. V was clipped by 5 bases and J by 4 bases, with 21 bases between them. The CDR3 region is CASSPRLQGHPGNTIYF. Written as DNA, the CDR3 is TGTGCCAGCAGTCCAAGACTACAGGGTCATCCCGGAAACACCATATATTTT.

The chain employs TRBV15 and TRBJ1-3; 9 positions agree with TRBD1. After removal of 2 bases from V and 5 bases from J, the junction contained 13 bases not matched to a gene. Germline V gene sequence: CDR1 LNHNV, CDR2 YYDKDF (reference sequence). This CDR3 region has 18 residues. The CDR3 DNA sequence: TGTGCCACCAGCAGAATCACAGGGGGCGGGGAGTTCCGAAACACCATATATTTT. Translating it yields CATSRITGGGEFRNTIYF. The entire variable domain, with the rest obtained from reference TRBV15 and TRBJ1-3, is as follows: DAMVIQNPRYQVTQFGKPVTLSCSQTLNHNVMYWYQQKSSQAPKLLFHYYDKDFNNEADTPDNFQSRRPNTSFCFLDIRSPGLGDTAMYLCATSRITGGGEFRNTIYFGEGSWLTVV.

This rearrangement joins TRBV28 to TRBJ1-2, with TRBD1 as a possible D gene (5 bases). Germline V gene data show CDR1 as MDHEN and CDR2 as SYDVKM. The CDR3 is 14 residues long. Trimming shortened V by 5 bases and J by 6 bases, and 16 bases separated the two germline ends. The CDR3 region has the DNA TGTGCCAGCAGTCCCAATCGGGGGTCGGATGGCTACACCTTC. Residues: CASSPNRGSDGYTF.

CDR3 sequence reads: CASSALTSWANTGELFF. CDR3 DNA: TGTGCCAGCAGCGCCTTGACTAGTTGGGCGAACACCGGGGAGCTGTTTTTT. V and J are TRBV9 and TRBJ2-2, with D maybe TRBD2 (6 bases). Trimming cost V 3 bases and J 0 bases, with 15 bases left between them. Germline V lookup: CDR1 SGDLS, CDR2 YYNGEE. The CDR3 runs 17 residues.

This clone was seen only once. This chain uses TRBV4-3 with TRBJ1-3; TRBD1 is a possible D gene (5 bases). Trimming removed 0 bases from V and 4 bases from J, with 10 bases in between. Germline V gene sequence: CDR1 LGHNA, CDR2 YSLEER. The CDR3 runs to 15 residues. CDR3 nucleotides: TGCGCCAGCAGCCAAGACCAGGGAAGGGGAAACACCATATATTTT. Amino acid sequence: CASSQDQGRGNTIYF.

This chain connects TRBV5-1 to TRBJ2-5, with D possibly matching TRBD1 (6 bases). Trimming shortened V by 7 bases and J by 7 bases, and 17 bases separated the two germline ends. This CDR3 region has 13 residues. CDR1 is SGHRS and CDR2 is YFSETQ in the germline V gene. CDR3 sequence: CASSGHLGRTQYF. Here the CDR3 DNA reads TGCGCCAGCTCGGGACACCTCGGAAGGACCCAGTACTTC.

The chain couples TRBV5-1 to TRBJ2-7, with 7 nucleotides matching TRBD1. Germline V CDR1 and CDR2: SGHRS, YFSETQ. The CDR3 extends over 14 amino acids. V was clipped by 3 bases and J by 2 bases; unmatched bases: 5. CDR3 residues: CASSYRGTTYEQYF. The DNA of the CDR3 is TGCGCCAGCAGCTACAGGGGAACGACCTACGAGCAGTACTTC.

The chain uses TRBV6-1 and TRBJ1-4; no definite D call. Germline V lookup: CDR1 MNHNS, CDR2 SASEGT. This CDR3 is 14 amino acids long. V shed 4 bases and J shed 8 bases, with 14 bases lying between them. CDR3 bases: TGTGCCAGCAGTGTTGCGGGAGGACGGGAAAAACTGTTTTTT. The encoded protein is CASSVAGGREKLFF.

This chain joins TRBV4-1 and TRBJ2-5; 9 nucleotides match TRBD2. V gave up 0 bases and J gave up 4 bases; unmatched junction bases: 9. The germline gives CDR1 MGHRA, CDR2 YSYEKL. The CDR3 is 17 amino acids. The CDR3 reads CASSQDTDQTSGETQYF. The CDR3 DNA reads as TGCGCCAGCAGCCAAGACACCGACCAGACTAGCGGAGAGACCCAGTACTTC.

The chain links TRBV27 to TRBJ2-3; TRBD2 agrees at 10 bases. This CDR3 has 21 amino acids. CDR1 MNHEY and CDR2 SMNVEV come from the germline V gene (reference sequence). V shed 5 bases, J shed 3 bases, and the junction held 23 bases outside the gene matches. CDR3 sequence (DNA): TGTGCCAGCAGTGAACAACACACCGGAGGGCCGCTAGCGGGGGATACAGATACGCAGTATTTT. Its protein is CASSEQHTGGPLAGDTDTQYF.

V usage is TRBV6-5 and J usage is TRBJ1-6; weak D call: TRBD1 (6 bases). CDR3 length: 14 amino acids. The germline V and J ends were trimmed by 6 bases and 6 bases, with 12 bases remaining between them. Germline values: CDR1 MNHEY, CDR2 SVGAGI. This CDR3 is CASSSRGSNSPLHF. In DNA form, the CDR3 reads TGTGCCAGCAGCAGCAGGGGTTCTAATTCACCCCTCCACTTT.

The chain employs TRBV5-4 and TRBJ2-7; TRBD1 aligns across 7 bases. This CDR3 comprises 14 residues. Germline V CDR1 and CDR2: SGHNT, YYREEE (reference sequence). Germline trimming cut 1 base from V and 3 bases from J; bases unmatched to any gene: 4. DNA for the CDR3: TGTGCCAGCAGCTTGAGGAACAGGGGCTACGAGCAGTACTTC. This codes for CASSLRNRGYEQYF.

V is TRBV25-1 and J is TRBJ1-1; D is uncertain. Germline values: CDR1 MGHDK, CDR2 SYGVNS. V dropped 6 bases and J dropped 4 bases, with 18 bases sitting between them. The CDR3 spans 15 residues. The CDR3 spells CASSSPKPVGTEAFF. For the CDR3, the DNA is TGTGCCAGCAGCTCACCAAAGCCGGTCGGCACTGAAGCTTTCTTT.

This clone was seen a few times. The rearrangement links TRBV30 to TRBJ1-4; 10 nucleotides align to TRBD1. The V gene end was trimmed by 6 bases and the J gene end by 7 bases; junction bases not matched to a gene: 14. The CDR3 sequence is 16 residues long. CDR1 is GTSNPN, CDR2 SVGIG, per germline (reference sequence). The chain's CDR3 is CACNHQTGTGAEKLFF. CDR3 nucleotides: TGTGCCTGCAATCACCAAACCGGGACAGGGGCTGAAAAACTGTTTTTT.

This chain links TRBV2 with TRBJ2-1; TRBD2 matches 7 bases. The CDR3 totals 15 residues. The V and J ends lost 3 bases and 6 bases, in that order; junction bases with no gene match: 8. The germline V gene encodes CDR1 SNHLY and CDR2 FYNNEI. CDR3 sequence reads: CASSERMERGNEQFF. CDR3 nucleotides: TGTGCCAGCAGTGAGCGGATGGAGCGGGGCAATGAGCAGTTCTTC. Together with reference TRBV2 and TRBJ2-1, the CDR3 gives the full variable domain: EPEVTQTPSHQVTQMGQEVILRCVPISNHLYFYWYRQILGQKVEFLVSFYNNEISEKSEIFDDQFSVERPDGSNFTLKIRSTKLEDSAMYFCASSERMERGNEQFFGPGTRLTVL.

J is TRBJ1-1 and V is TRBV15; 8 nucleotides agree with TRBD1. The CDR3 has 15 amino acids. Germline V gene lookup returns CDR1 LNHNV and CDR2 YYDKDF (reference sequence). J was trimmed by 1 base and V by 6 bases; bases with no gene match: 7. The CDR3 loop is CATRLYGQGNTEAFF. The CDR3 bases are TGTGCCACCAGGCTTTACGGACAGGGGAACACTGAAGCTTTCTTT.

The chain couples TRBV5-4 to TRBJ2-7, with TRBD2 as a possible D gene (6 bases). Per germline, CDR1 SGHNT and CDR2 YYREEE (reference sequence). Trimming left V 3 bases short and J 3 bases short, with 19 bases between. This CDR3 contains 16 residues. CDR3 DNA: TGTGCCAGCAGCTCCCATCAGGCGGGGTTCGGCTACGAGCAGTACTTC. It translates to CASSSHQAGFGYEQYF.

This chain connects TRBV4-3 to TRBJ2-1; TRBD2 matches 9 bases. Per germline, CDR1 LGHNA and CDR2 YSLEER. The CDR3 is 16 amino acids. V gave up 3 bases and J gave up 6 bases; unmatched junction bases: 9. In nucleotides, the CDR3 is TGCGCCAGCAGCCAGGGTCCCGGCGGGGGGGCCAATGAGCAGTTCTTC. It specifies CASSQGPGGGANEQFF.

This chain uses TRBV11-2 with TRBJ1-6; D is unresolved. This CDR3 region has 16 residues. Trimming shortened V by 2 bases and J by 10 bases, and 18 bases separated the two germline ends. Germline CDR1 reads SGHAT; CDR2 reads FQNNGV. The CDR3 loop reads CASSLSVGGFRSPLHF. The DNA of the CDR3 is TGTGCCAGCAGCTTATCCGTTGGAGGATTCAGATCACCCCTCCACTTT.

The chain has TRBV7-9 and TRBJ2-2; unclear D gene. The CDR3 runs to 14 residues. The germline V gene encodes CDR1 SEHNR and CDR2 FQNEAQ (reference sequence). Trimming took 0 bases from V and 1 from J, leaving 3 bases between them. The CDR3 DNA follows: TGTGCCAGCAGCTTAGCACTGAACACCGGGGAGCTGTTTTTT. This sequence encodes CASSLALNTGELFF. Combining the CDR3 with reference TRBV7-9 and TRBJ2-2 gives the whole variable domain DTGVSQNPRHKITKRGQNVTFRCDPISEHNRLYWYRQTLGQGPEFLTYFQNEAQLEKSRLLSDRFSAERPKGSFSTLEIQRTEQGDSAMYLCASSLALNTGELFFGEGSRLTVL.